This TCR beta chain derives from a study of Graves' ophthalmopathy and Graves' hyperthyroidism. Background on the study: Peripheral blood samples were taken at initial diagnosis, before any treatment.

The CDR3 is made up of 11 amino acids. Germline V gene lookup returns CDR1 MNHNY and CDR2 SVGAGI (reference sequence). The trim removed 11 bases at V and 7 bases at J, leaving 8 bases unmatched. Beta-chain TCR CDR3 regions were amplified from RNA transcripts. RT-PCR was first run with HTBI primers, then multiplex PCR in a second round. Via MiXCR, TCRdb re-called the multiplex PCR reads, giving one row per CDR3 protein. The sample lists hundreds of thousands of distinct CDR3 sequences; roughly 40% were seen once. The diagnosis was founded upon clinical symptoms, serum thyroxine, TRAb, thyroid ultrasound and orbital computed tomography.

The receptor was derived from an adult man with Graves' ophthalmopathy. The chain links TRBV6-6 to TRBJ2-7, with 7 bases fitting TRBD2. Sample: peripheral blood. In nucleotides, the CDR3 is TGTGCCGCGGGGGAAACCGGGGAGCAGTACTTC. This encodes CAAGETGEQYF.